This TCR beta chain was documented in a study of human T cells and chemical hapten exposure. The wider study: It was small differences in pooled library volume that mainly caused per-sample TCR yields to vary. The study's findings and limits: No shift was seen in TCRs above 1 in 1000 frequency with DPC sensitization.

Turning to this clonotype: Antigen specificity is unknown.

CDR1 is GTSNPN and CDR2 is SVGIG in the germline V gene (reference sequence). The CDR3 loop spans 13 amino acids. The ends were cut back, 5 bases at V and 0 bases at J, with 5 bases in the middle. Unique molecular identifiers were affixed to discrete cDNA molecules within the library. Under the authors' procedure: There were a median of approximately 96,000 TCRs per sample, with a range from roughly 20,000 to 750,000. MiXCR, applied by TCRdb to the 5' RACE reads, yields one record per CDR3 protein. The V and J calls, along with clone size, are taken from TCRdb and not from the paper's own processing. The table lists approximately 140,000 distinct CDR3 sequences, roughly 4% of them singletons, with 1.3% to 1.5% in the top ten. From whole blood left unfractionated, total RNA was extracted.

The V call is TRBV30, the J call TRBJ2-6; D gene ambiguous. This TCR was recovered from a female donor in good health. The CDR3 loop is CAWGYSGANVLTF. CDR3 coding DNA: TGTGCCTGGGGTTACTCTGGGGCCAACGTCCTGACTTTC.